Only a few counts were recorded for the clone carrying this TCR beta chain. The antigen is unknown. The treatment was: approximately 10-day PBMC culture with coronavirus spike peptide pools or control peptides (ViraFEST assay). This record comes from a study of vaccination and CD4 T cells after COVID-19. At the level of the study: Following dose two, a median approximately 72 days (range 14 to 241) passed before post-vaccine samples were taken.

V lost 6 bases, J lost 0 bases, and 17 bases lay in between. Germline values: CDR1 DFQATT, CDR2 SNEGSKA (reference sequence). This CDR3 has 15 residues. Study findings and constraints: Median SARS-CoV-2-reactive clonotypes rose from approximately 23 to 38, not significantly.

Once obtained from cultured CD4+ T cells, the DNA was sequenced using the Oncomine TCR Beta short-read assay. From the PCR reads, TCRdb called clonotypes with MiXCR, one entry per CDR3 protein. The sample shows over 10,000 distinct CDR3 sequences, over 65% of them seen only once. This receptor was obtained from a human donor who had recovered from COVID-19. Sequencing used CD4+ T cells from blood, cultured in vitro. The chain couples TRBV20-1 to TRBJ1-1; D is undetermined. The CDR3 coding sequence is TGCAGTGCGAGACGATCCATAACGATGAACACTGAAGCTTTCTTT. This translates into CSARRSITMNTEAFF.